Sequencing of this T cell receptor beta chain was carried out in a study of cytomegalovirus exposure and HLA in healthy donors. The PCR employed 60 Vbeta primers together with 13 Jbeta primers. Clones were sequenced by immunoSEQ multiplex PCR, and TCRdb holds only the in-frame ones, with some missing. The sample holds about 120,000 clones, 9.5% seen once. Germline assignment: CDR1 SGHRS and CDR2 YFSETQ. V trimming: 4 bases; J trimming: 4 bases; junction bases outside the gene matches: 6. The CDR3 spans 14 residues. Study-wide results and limits: Cytomegalovirus-associated status was assigned to some 180 TCR beta chains. Across donors, presence/absence analyses took sequencing depth to be roughly uniform.

A remark on this clone: The antigen remains undetermined.

Source material: PBMCs. The TCR was taken from a man aged 30 to 45 in good health and CMV-seronegative. The chain couples TRBV5-1 to TRBJ1-1; 8 bases fit TRBD1. The CDR3 region is CASSQAGGVTEAFF. The CDR3 nucleotides are TGCGCCAGCAGCCAAGCAGGGGGCGTCACTGAAGCTTTCTTT.